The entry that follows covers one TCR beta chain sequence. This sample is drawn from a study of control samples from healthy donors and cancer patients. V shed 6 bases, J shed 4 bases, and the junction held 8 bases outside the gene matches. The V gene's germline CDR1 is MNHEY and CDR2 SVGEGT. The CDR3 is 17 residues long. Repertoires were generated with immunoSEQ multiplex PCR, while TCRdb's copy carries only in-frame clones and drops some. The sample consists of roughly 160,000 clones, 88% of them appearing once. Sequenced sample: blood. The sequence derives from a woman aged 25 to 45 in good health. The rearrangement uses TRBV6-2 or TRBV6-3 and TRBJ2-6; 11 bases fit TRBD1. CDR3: CASSRDRGSRGANVLTF. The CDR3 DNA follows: TGTGCCAGCAGCCGGGACAGGGGGTCAAGAGGGGCCAACGTCCTGACTTTC.